This T cell receptor (beta chain) was captured in a study of blood T cell repertoires in COVID-19. Self-reported history from a screening survey and questionnaire set each donor's cohort. Original data processing: Amplification from reference gene primers served as the basis for estimated nucleated cell counts. Assay used: immunoSEQ multiplex PCR; TCRdb lists only in-frame clones, some missing. That table is the source of V, J and clone size, and D and trimming were worked out from the DNA. Of approximately 270,000 clones detected, 91% appear once; the ten largest clones hold approximately 1.2%. This receptor was identified in a human donor in a cohort exposed to, infected with or recovered from COVID-19 (not recorded which). The donor label of this sample is uncertain. Sequenced: PBMCs or T cells enriched from blood (not recorded which).

The CDR3 reads CASSLGGNSNQPQHF. The DNA for the CDR3 is TGTGCCAGCAGCTTAGGAGGGAATAGCAATCAGCCCCAGCATTTT. V is TRBV7-2 and J is TRBJ1-5; D is undetermined. Trimming cost V 1 base and J 0 bases, with 7 bases left between them. The germline V gene encodes CDR1 SGHTA and CDR2 FQGNSA. The CDR3 sequence is 15 residues long.